This entry lists 26 T cell receptor beta chains sequenced from one sample in a study of blood T cell repertoires in COVID-19 (dated by TCRdb to the early 2020s). The library was obtained by the immunoSEQ multiplex PCR assay. TCRdb holds this immuneACCESS table with in-frame rearrangements only. Some clones are missing; in checked studies, unresolved V genes explain under half, and the rest has no known cause. The sample data list fewer than 200,000 clones, and around 83% of these were observed just once. The top ten constitute 0.85% to 1.2% of the sample. Sequenced input: peripheral blood. Source of these receptors: a middle-aged man with acute or convalescent COVID-19.

In this sample, this clone turned up once. The chain has TRBV5-4 and TRBJ2-7, with D tentatively TRBD2 (6 bases). Germline lookup yields CDR1 SGHNT and CDR2 YYREEE (reference sequence). The CDR3 loop spans 13 amino acids. Trimming left V 4 bases short and J 6 bases short, with 14 bases between. The CDR3 here is CASSRGTILEQYF. The CDR3 bases are TGTGCCAGCAGCCGGGGGACGATACTCGAGCAGTACTTC.

V gene TRBV27 combines with J gene TRBJ2-7; 8 bases fit TRBD1. The CDR3 runs to 14 residues. V lost 3 bases to trimming and J lost 4 bases; unmatched junction nucleotides: 5. Germline CDR1 MNHEY, CDR2 SMNVEV (reference sequence). CDR3 loop: CASSFGQGTYEQYF. CDR3 DNA: TGTGCCAGCAGTTTCGGACAGGGAACGTACGAGCAGTACTTC.

The V gene is TRBV5-1, the J gene TRBJ2-3; tentatively, D is TRBD1 (5 bases). Looked up from germline, CDR1 is SGHRS and CDR2 is YFSETQ. This CDR3 is built from 17 residues. With 1 base removed from V and 1 base from J, the gap between germline ends came to 16 bases. The CDR3 sequence: CASSLLSQDTRTDTQYF. The CDR3 DNA sequence: TGCGCCAGCAGCTTGTTATCCCAGGACACGCGCACAGATACGCAGTATTTT.

The chain links TRBV7-2 to TRBJ2-1, with a tentative D call TRBD2 (5 bases). V gave up 0 bases and J gave up 8 bases, with 11 bases separating them. Germline values: CDR1 SGHTA, CDR2 FQGNSA. The CDR3 extends over 14 amino acids. Here the CDR3 reads CASSLAGRGDEQFF. The CDR3 nucleotides read TGTGCCAGCAGCTTAGCCGGTCGGGGTGATGAGCAGTTCTTC.

V gene TRBV14 combines with J gene TRBJ1-2, with TRBD1 identical over 10 bases. The CDR3 has 21 amino acids. In germline, CDR1 is SGHDN, CDR2 FVKESK. V gave up 3 bases and J gave up 4 bases; unmatched junction bases: 23. As DNA, the CDR3 is TGTGCCAGCAGCCACGGTCCGCTAATGGCGGGACAGGGGAAGGGCTTCTATGGCTACACCTTC. This sequence encodes CASSHGPLMAGQGKGFYGYTF.

The chain uses TRBV29-1 and TRBJ1-1, with D unresolved. Germline V gene lookup returns CDR1 SQVTM and CDR2 ANQGSEA. The CDR3 is made up of 12 amino acids. V lost 3 bases, J lost 11 bases, and 16 bases lay in between. In DNA form, the CDR3 reads TGCAGCGTTGATTCTAGGCCAGGAGGGGCTTTCTTT. Amino acids: CSVDSRPGGAFF.

The rearrangement joins TRBV6-2 or TRBV6-3 to TRBJ2-3; weak D call: TRBD2 (6 bases). V shed 5 bases and J shed 3 bases, with 18 bases lying between them. This CDR3 spans 16 amino acids. CDR1 MNHEY and CDR2 SVGEGT come from the germline V gene. The chain's CDR3 is CASSLVLGGWTDTQYF. Here the CDR3 DNA reads TGTGCCAGCAGTCTGGTTTTGGGGGGTTGGACAGATACGCAGTATTTT.

The chain has TRBV11-3 and TRBJ2-3, with D tentatively TRBD1 (5 bases). The CDR3 sequence is 15 residues long. Deletions cut 1 base from V and 3 bases from J, with 11 bases between. Germline CDR1 SGHNT, CDR2 YENEEA. The CDR3 protein is CASSLGQGKTDTQYF. The CDR3 coding sequence is TGTGCCAGCAGCTTAGGCCAGGGCAAGACAGATACGCAGTATTTT. The entire variable domain, with the rest obtained from reference TRBV11-3 and TRBJ2-3, is as follows: EAGVVQSPRYKIIEKKQPVAFWCNPISGHNTLYWYLQNLGQGPELLIRYENEEAVDDSQLPKDRFSAERLKGVDSTLKIQPAELGDSAVYLCASSLGQGKTDTQYFGPGTRLTVL.

V and J are TRBV6-5 and TRBJ1-1; D is ambiguous. CDR1 is MNHEY, CDR2 SVGAGI, per germline. The V end was cut by 6 bases, the J end by 3 bases, with 5 bases between. CDR3 length: 11 amino acids. The CDR3 is CASSRDTEAFF. Here the CDR3 DNA reads TGTGCCAGCAGCCGGGACACTGAAGCTTTCTTT.

The genes are TRBV4-2 and TRBJ2-3; TRBD2 agrees at 15 bases. Germline CDR1 LGHNA, CDR2 YNFKEQ. The CDR3 is 21 residues long. V shed 4 bases, J shed 2 bases, and the junction held 16 bases outside the gene matches. CDR3 nucleotide sequence: TGTGCCAGCAGCCCGTTTACCTACGGGACTAGCGGGGGGATTGACACAGATACGCAGTATTTT. Translation gives CASSPFTYGTSGGIDTDTQYF.

V gene TRBV5-6 combines with J gene TRBJ1-5, with D possibly matching TRBD1 (6 bases). This CDR3 region has 15 residues. Germline V gene data show CDR1 as SGHDT and CDR2 as YYEEEE. The ends were cut back, 3 bases at V and 5 bases at J, with 15 bases in the middle. The DNA for the CDR3 is TGTGCCAGCAGCTGGGGGCCGAGCTCCGATCAGCCCCAGCATTTT. Its translation is CASSWGPSSDQPQHF.

This chain links TRBV2 with TRBJ2-3, with 8 bases lining up with TRBD2. The length of the CDR3 is 14 residues. Germline V gives CDR1 SNHLY, CDR2 FYNNEI. V dropped 6 bases and J dropped 2; count of bases not matched to a gene: 4. CDR3 protein: CASRERELTDTQYF. CDR3 sequence (DNA): TGTGCCAGCAGGGAGCGGGAGCTCACAGATACGCAGTATTTT.

Notes on this clone: One junction end disagrees with the germline gene, perhaps due to a read error. V gene TRBV5-1 combines with J gene TRBJ2-2; perhaps TRBD2 as D (5 bases). Per germline, CDR1 SGHRS and CDR2 YFSETQ. The CDR3 covers 16 residues. CDR3 nucleotides: TGCGCCAGCAGCTTACCGGCCTCCGGGAACCCCGGGGAGCTGTTTTTT. Residues: CASSLPASGNPGELFF.

This clone was observed a handful of times. CDR3 DNA sequence: TGTGCCAGCAGCGGAGGGTTAGGTCAAGCTGGCAATGAGCAGTTCTTC. Amino acids: CASSGGLGQAGNEQFF. This chain uses TRBV7-2 with TRBJ2-1; D is possibly TRBD2 (6 bases). Germline CDR1 and CDR2: SGHTA and FQGNSA. The CDR3 covers 16 residues. With 5 bases removed from V and 6 bases from J, the gap between germline ends came to 20 bases.

The V gene is TRBV19, the J gene TRBJ2-7, with 7 bases identical to TRBD2. The germline V gene encodes CDR1 LNHDA and CDR2 SQIVND (reference sequence). V gave up 3 bases and J gave up 0 bases; unmatched junction bases: 5. The CDR3 has 15 amino acids. CDR3 in amino acids: CASSISGGISYEQYF. The CDR3 region has the DNA TGTGCCAGTAGTATCTCCGGGGGGATCTCCTACGAGCAGTACTTC.

This clone was detected only once. This CDR3 reads CASSPRHSANTEAFF. CDR3 coding DNA: TGTGCCAGCAGCCCCAGGCACAGTGCGAACACTGAAGCTTTCTTT. The chain recombines TRBV3-1 (or the pseudogene TRBV3-2) with TRBJ1-1; no clear D gene. Deletions cut 4 bases from V and 1 base from J, with 13 bases between. Germline V gene lookup returns CDR1 LGHDT and CDR2 YNNKEL (reference sequence). This CDR3 is 15 amino acids long.

The chain combines TRBV30 with TRBJ2-5; 13 bases agree with TRBD2. Germline assignment: CDR1 GTSNPN and CDR2 SVGIG (reference sequence). The CDR3 runs 16 residues. Trimming at V came to 3 bases and at J to 5 bases, leaving 9 bases not matched to a gene. The CDR3 DNA reads as TGTGCCTGGAGCCCCGGGACTAGCGGGATTGGTGAGACCCAGTACTTC. Protein sequence: CAWSPGTSGIGETQYF.

This chain joins TRBV2 and TRBJ1-2; 7 bases match TRBD1. Per the germline V gene, CDR1 is SNHLY and CDR2 is FYNNEI. The J segment lost 4 bases and the V segment lost 2 bases, leaving 1 base of the junction unmatched. CDR3 length: 13 residues. CDR3 sequence reads: CASSERDSYGYTF. CDR3 in DNA: TGTGCCAGCAGTGAAAGGGACAGCTATGGCTACACCTTC. Full variable domain (rest looked up from reference TRBV2 and TRBJ1-2): EPEVTQTPSHQVTQMGQEVILRCVPISNHLYFYWYRQILGQKVEFLVSFYNNEISEKSEIFDDQFSVERPDGSNFTLKIRSTKLEDSAMYFCASSERDSYGYTFGSGTRLTVV.

This clone was seen a handful of times. The chain employs TRBV7-2 and TRBJ1-5; the match to TRBD1 covers 8 bases. J gave up 7 bases and V 5 bases, and 7 bases lay outside the gene matches. The germline V gene encodes CDR1 SGHTA and CDR2 FQGNSA. This CDR3 has 14 amino acids. The CDR3 here is CASSPRGRDQPQHF. The CDR3 DNA sequence: TGTGCCAGCAGCCCCAGGGGGCGCGACCAGCCCCAGCATTTT.

Only one count was recorded for this clone. Different DNA sequences within this sample yield the same CDR3. This chain links TRBV9 with TRBJ1-1; D is possibly TRBD1 (5 bases). Germline V lookup: CDR1 SGDLS, CDR2 YYNGEE. V gave up 4 bases and J gave up 0 bases, with 13 bases separating them. There are 15 residues in the CDR3. In DNA, the CDR3 is TGTGCCAGCAGCCCCCGTGGACAACTGAACACTGAAGCTTTCTTT. It translates to CASSPRGQLNTEAFF.

The chain carries TRBV6-5 and TRBJ1-6, with 7 nucleotides matching TRBD1. With V trimmed by 10 bases and J by 10 bases, 10 bases remained unmatched. This CDR3 is built from 13 residues. The V gene's germline CDR1 is MNHEY and CDR2 SVGAGI. In DNA form, the CDR3 reads TGTGCCACTAAGGGGGCGCGTCAGTCACCCCTCCACTTT. This gives the protein CATKGARQSPLHF.

This chain joins TRBV12-3 or TRBV12-4 and TRBJ1-1; D call uncertain. V shed 3 bases and J shed 3 bases, with 5 bases lying between them. The length of the CDR3 is 12 residues. CDR3 DNA sequence: TGTGCCAGCAGTTTCAGTTACACTGAAGCTTTCTTT. It is translated as CASSFSYTEAFF.

This clone was observed a few times. In nucleotides, the CDR3 is TGTGCCAGCAGCAGCGGGGGTGTCTCCTACAATGAGCAGTTCTTC. Residues: CASSSGGVSYNEQFF. This chain links TRBV9 with TRBJ2-1; 8 bases match TRBD2. This CDR3 has 15 amino acids. Germline CDR1 SGDLS, CDR2 YYNGEE. Trimming took 4 bases from V and 0 from J; bases not matched to a gene: 3.

This chain links TRBV3-1 (or the pseudogene TRBV3-2) with TRBJ2-7; D remains ambiguous. Trimming shortened V by 10 bases and J by 1 base, and 14 bases separated the two germline ends. The length of the CDR3 is 13 residues. Germline assignment: CDR1 LGHDT and CDR2 YNNKEL (reference sequence). The CDR3 DNA is TGTGCCATACGTTTGAGGCCATCCTACGAGCAGTACTTC. Its protein product is CAIRLRPSYEQYF.

The chain has TRBV7-2 and TRBJ1-1, with D maybe TRBD1 (6 bases). Deletions cut 3 bases from V and 4 bases from J, with 18 bases between. Germline lookup yields CDR1 SGHTA and CDR2 FQGNSA. The CDR3 is 16 residues long. The CDR3 DNA reads TGTGCCAGCAGCTTCCCGCGGGGGCGGGGTGGCACTGAAGCTTTCTTT. Protein product: CASSFPRGRGGTEAFF. The whole variable domain, remainder taken from reference TRBV7-2 and TRBJ1-1, is GAGVSQSPSNKVTEKGKDVELRCDPISGHTALYWYRQSLGQGLEFLIYFQGNSAPDKSGLPSDRFSAERTGGSVSTLTIQRTQQEDSAVYLCASSFPRGRGGTEAFFGQGTRLTVV.

The chain has TRBV6-6 and TRBJ1-5; a weak D match, TRBD1 (5 bases). The CDR3 has 14 amino acids. Germline lookup yields CDR1 MNHNY and CDR2 SVGAGI (reference sequence). V gave up 7 bases and J gave up 6 bases, with 16 bases separating them. CDR3 DNA sequence: TGTGCCAGCACCAAACAGGTTTATGGTCAGCCCCAGCATTTT. Protein product: CASTKQVYGQPQHF.